The entry below describes one T cell receptor beta chain. The conserved final phenylalanine or tryptophan is absent from the CDR3, which likely points to a read error. The DNA is left out, because the CDR3 cannot be placed on it with certainty; the CDR3 is given as TCRdb lists it. CDR1 LNHDA and CDR2 SQIVND come from the germline V gene (reference sequence). The CDR3 length equals 8 residues, ends included. The data stem from a study of blood T cell repertoires in COVID-19. Original methodology: Amplified reference gene primers provided the basis for estimating nucleated cell counts. Produced via immunoSEQ multiplex PCR; TCRdb's table is partial and in-frame only. That table is the source of V, J and clone size, and D and trimming were worked out from the DNA. The table records 150,000 to 190,000 clones, about 79% of them present only once.

This clonotype was sampled from a woman aged 50 to 60 with acute or convalescent COVID-19. The V gene is TRBV19, the J gene TRBJ2-7; the D call in the table, TRBD2, was not verified against the DNA. The sequenced sample consisted of peripheral blood. CDR3 amino acids: CASRPTGI.